This TCR beta chain was identified in a study of read filtering for tumor transcriptome and immune sequencing. Molecular barcoded adaptors covering alpha/delta and beta/gamma chains were used on roughly 400 ng RNA. TCRdb reanalysed the reads using MiXCR and keeps one entry per CDR3 protein. The sample includes 50,000 to 65,000 distinct CDR3 sequences, roughly 18% of them seen just once. The V gene lost 1 base and the J gene lost 4 bases, with 11 bases spanning the gap. Germline V lookup: CDR1 SGHRS, CDR2 YFSETQ. The CDR3 is 14 amino acids. The chain recombines TRBV5-1 with TRBJ1-1, with a weak D call TRBD1 (5 bases). This sequence was found in a donor at least 40 years old with multiple myeloma. Sequences were obtained from a population of CD138-negative cells sorted from bone marrow. In nucleotides, the CDR3 is TGCGCCAGCAGCTTGTATAGGGGCTCCACTGAAGCTTTCTTT. It is translated as CASSLYRGSTEAFF.